One sample yielded the 14 T cell receptor beta chains listed below, sequenced in a study of response to subunit inactivated influenza vaccine. MiXCR was run by TCRdb on the RT-PCR reads, yielding one entry per CDR3 protein. The sample contains a few hundred thousand distinct CDR3 sequences, 6% to 9% of which appear only once. The sequencing here drew on PBMCs from blood, taken roughly 24 months after vaccination. Receptor source: a man between 50 and 70 years old who received an inactivated influenza vaccine.

This rearrangement joins TRBV9 to TRBJ2-3; 7 positions agree with TRBD2. CDR1 SGDLS and CDR2 YYNGEE come from the germline V gene. With V trimmed by 0 bases and J by 7 bases, 8 bases remained unmatched. The CDR3 has 15 residues. CDR3 sequence reads: CASSVGAGVMNTQYF. Here the CDR3 DNA reads TGTGCCAGCAGCGTAGGGGCGGGAGTGATGAATACGCAGTATTTT.

This clonotype was seen at least ten times. This chain uses TRBV13 with TRBJ1-4, with D possibly TRBD1 on 5 matching bases. Trimming took off 7 bases at V and 6 bases at J, with 15 bases between the two ends. From germline, CDR1 is PRHDT and CDR2 FYEKMQ (reference sequence). The CDR3 extends over 14 amino acids. The CDR3: CASTLGGAHEKLFF. The CDR3 bases are TGTGCCAGCACCCTTGGAGGGGCACATGAAAAACTGTTTTTT.

In this sample, this clonotype turned up a few times. V usage is TRBV29-1 and J usage is TRBJ2-2, with D perhaps matching TRBD1 (5 bases). CDR3 size: 15 residues. Germline-derived CDR1 and CDR2 are SQVTM and ANQGSEA. Trimming cost V 1 base and J 4 bases, with 13 bases left between them. The DNA of the CDR3 is TGCAGCGTTGAAGTAGGGAAAACAGGCACCGGGGAGCTGTTTTTT. It yields the protein CSVEVGKTGTGELFF.

The table lists this clonotype with many counts. V usage is TRBV2 and J usage is TRBJ1-3; weak D call: TRBD1 (5 bases). The CDR3 spans 14 residues. Germline-derived CDR1 and CDR2 are SNHLY and FYNNEI. The germline V and J ends were trimmed by 4 bases and 4 bases, with 11 bases remaining between them. In DNA, the CDR3 is TGTGCCAGCAGTGCAGGGACCTCCGGAAACACCATATATTTT. Protein sequence: CASSAGTSGNTIYF. Complete variable domain (other parts from reference TRBV2 and TRBJ1-3): EPEVTQTPSHQVTQMGQEVILRCVPISNHLYFYWYRQILGQKVEFLVSFYNNEISEKSEIFDDQFSVERPDGSNFTLKIRSTKLEDSAMYFCASSAGTSGNTIYFGEGSWLTVV.

This clonotype was recorded a few times. This chain uses TRBV10-3 with TRBJ1-1, with 9 bases identical to TRBD1. This CDR3 is 15 amino acids long. In germline, CDR1 is ENHRY, CDR2 SYGVKD. The V segment lost 6 bases and the J segment 4 bases; nucleotides outside the gene matches: 9. CDR3 in DNA: TGTGCCATCAGGCGGACAGGGGATGTCGGCACTGAAGCTTTCTTT. It yields the protein CAIRRTGDVGTEAFF.

This clonotype has ten or more counts. The genes are TRBV12-3 or TRBV12-4 and TRBJ1-1; TRBD1 matches at 9 bases. The junction had 4 bases not matched to a gene; V was cut back by 6 bases and J by 8 bases. This CDR3 has 12 residues. The CDR3: CASSTTGGEAFF. CDR3 sequence (DNA): TGTGCCAGCAGCACGACAGGGGGAGAAGCTTTCTTT.

This clonotype was recorded many times. The chain has TRBV10-3 and TRBJ2-3, with 12 bases aligning to TRBD1. Losses at the gene ends were 5 bases for V and 7 bases for J; bases not matched to a gene: 4. This CDR3 has 14 amino acids. Germline values: CDR1 ENHRY, CDR2 SYGVKD. The CDR3 DNA sequence: TGTGCCATCAGTCGGGGGACAGGGGGCAATACGCAGTATTTT. Amino acids: CAISRGTGGNTQYF.

Ten or more counts support this clonotype. V usage is TRBV20-1 and J usage is TRBJ2-1; D may correspond to TRBD1 or TRBD2 (7 bases each). Germline CDR1 is DFQATT and CDR2 is SNEGSKA (reference sequence). Trimming stripped 3 bases from V and 8 bases from J, with 11 bases between. The CDR3 consists of 12 residues. The CDR3 DNA sequence: TGCAGTGCTAGTCAGGGGGGGTATGAGCAGTTCTTC. Amino acid sequence: CSASQGGYEQFF.

This clonotype came up many times. The chain uses TRBV27 and TRBJ2-2; 8 nucleotides align to TRBD2. Germline lookup yields CDR1 MNHEY and CDR2 SMNVEV (reference sequence). This CDR3 has 15 amino acids. V lost 3 bases to trimming and J lost 4 bases; unmatched junction nucleotides: 4. The CDR3 loop is CASSFTGGVTGELFF. In DNA, the CDR3 is TGTGCCAGCAGTTTTACGGGAGGGGTCACCGGGGAGCTGTTTTTT.

This clonotype has a handful of counts. This rearrangement joins TRBV7-9 to TRBJ2-5, with TRBD1 matching over 8 bases. J lost 4 bases, V lost 1 base, and 8 bases had no gene match. The CDR3 extends over 16 amino acids. In germline, CDR1 is SEHNR, CDR2 FQNEAQ (reference sequence). The CDR3, as DNA: TGTGCCAGCAGCTTAGAAGGGCAGGGGGCATCAGAGACCCAGTACTTC. The encoded protein is CASSLEGQGASETQYF.

This clonotype was observed a few times. V usage is TRBV14 and J usage is TRBJ2-1, with TRBD1 matching over 9 bases. V shed 5 bases, J shed 10 bases, and the junction held 6 bases outside the gene matches. CDR1 SGHDN and CDR2 FVKESK come from the germline V gene. This CDR3 contains 13 residues. Here the CDR3 reads CASSSQGAGEQFF. The CDR3 bases are TGTGCCAGCAGCTCACAGGGGGCTGGCGAGCAGTTCTTC.

A few counts support this clonotype. The chain has TRBV24-1 and TRBJ2-7, with TRBD1 as a possible D gene (6 bases). The CDR3 totals 12 residues. Trimming took 11 bases from V and 0 from J, leaving 10 bases between them. In germline, CDR1 is KGHDR, CDR2 SFDVKD. The CDR3 DNA reads TGTGCCATCAGGGGACCCTCCTACGAGCAGTACTTC. Translating it yields CAIRGPSYEQYF.

This clonotype appeared a few times. This chain links TRBV6-6 with TRBJ2-2; D is ambiguous. The V gene's germline CDR1 is MNHNY and CDR2 SVGAGI (reference sequence). The CDR3 sequence is 13 residues long. Trimming took 0 bases from V and 11 from J, leaving 10 bases between them. The CDR3 here is CASSYSTMSELFF. For the CDR3, the DNA is TGTGCCAGCAGTTACTCGACGATGAGCGAGCTGTTTTTT.

About this clonotype: One end of the junction does not line up with germline, which may come from a read error. The rearrangement joins TRBV12-3 or TRBV12-4 to TRBJ2-2, with TRBD1 as a possible D gene (6 bases). The CDR3 is made up of 18 amino acids. The CDR3 reads CARSIDRSGRGLPGELFF. The CDR3 DNA reads TGTGCCCGCAGCATAGATCGTTCGGGCAGGGGCCTTCCCGGGGAGCTGTTTTTT.